This T cell receptor beta chain was obtained from a study of shared clonotypes between healthy human individuals. Findings and caveats of the study: Rarefaction exposed incomplete sorted-subset sequencing despite large depth.

The CDR3 extends over 15 amino acids. V shed 3 bases and J shed 6 bases, with 17 bases lying between them. Germline-derived CDR1 and CDR2 are KGHSH and LQKENI. On sorted subsets, replicate PCRs used approximately 200 ng DNA, or 27,000 or so T cell genomes. Here immunoSEQ multiplex PCR was the method, and the copy in TCRdb shows in-frame clones only, minus some. The repertoire consists of some 800,000 clones, with approximately 92% occurring once and the leading ten covering approximately 25%. As regards this clone: Its specificity is unknown.

Only CD45RO-negative cells positively selected for CCR7 counted as naive CD8 cells, so terminally differentiated effector memory CD45RA+ cells were excluded. The chain employs TRBV18 and TRBJ1-2; maybe TRBD1 (6 bases). This TCR was sampled from a man aged 30 to 45 in good health. Sequenced input: naive CD8+ T cells sorted from blood. For the CDR3, the DNA is TGTGCCAGCTCACCTAGCGACAGGTTGTTGGATGGCTACACCTTC. Translated: CASSPSDRLLDGYTF.